This T cell receptor beta chain was documented in a study of cytomegalovirus exposure and HLA in healthy donors. Study information: Later, an analysis reported that the 110 or so validation repertoires had used the same platform as the 666 first-cohort repertoires.

Notes on this clone: Its antigen is currently unknown.

General study results and limits: Rarity held for most TCR sequences, but there were some public TCRs that occurred in many donors. Reportedly, diagnosis of cytomegalovirus status by the classifier showed high specificity and sensitivity.

The CDR3 is 15 residues long. Germline loops: CDR1 SGDLS, CDR2 YYNGEE. J was trimmed by 2 bases and V by 0 bases; bases with no gene match: 4. The table came from immunoSEQ multiplex PCR; TCRdb's copy has only in-frame clones and leaves some out. The sample records tens of thousands of clones, around 94% being singletons. The donors were in the approximately 120-subject validation cohort; that cohort was separate from the approximately 670-subject first cohort. The TCR was taken from a man between 18 and 35 years old in good health and CMV-seronegative. The chain couples TRBV9 to TRBJ2-7; 8 nucleotides match TRBD1. Sequences were obtained from PBMCs. CDR3 amino acids: CASSVDPGGTYEQYF. The CDR3 coding sequence is TGTGCCAGCAGCGTAGATCCAGGGGGCACCTACGAGCAGTACTTC. The full variable domain, with the rest looked up from reference TRBV9 and TRBJ2-7, is DSGVTQTPKHLITATGQRVTLRCSPRSGDLSVYWYQQSLDQGLQFLIQYYNGEERAKGNILERFSAQQFPDLHSELNLSSLELGDSALYFCASSVDPGGTYEQYFGPGTRLTVT.